The entry below describes one T cell receptor beta chain. What it recognizes is unknown. This specimen belongs to a study of cytotoxic CD8 clonotypes in ibrutinib-treated CLL. Study as a whole: 11 relapsed/refractory, about 14 treatment-naive; under 18 IGHV unmutated. Study-wide points: For progressing versus sustained-remission patients, sampling times were not the same. Clonality rose at ibrutinib response, held steady in sustained remission, and fell toward baseline at progression.

TCRdb's table, derived via immunoSEQ multiplex PCR, lists solely in-frame clones and lacks some. The sample shows over 120,000 clones, more than 75% of them seen only once. The receptor's source is a human donor with chronic lymphocytic leukemia. The sample consisted of PBMCs, taken after 36 months of ibrutinib treatment.

CDR3 in DNA: TGTGCCAGCAGCGTAGCGGACACCGGGACACCGATTTCCTACGAGCAGTACTTC. Its translation: CASSVADTGTPISYEQYF. This chain connects TRBV9 to TRBJ2-7; perhaps TRBD1 as D (6 bases). V was trimmed by 0 bases and J by 1 base, leaving 20 bases between them. Germline V CDR1 and CDR2: SGDLS, YYNGEE. CDR3 length equals 18 residues.